Sequencing of this TCR beta chain was carried out in a study of identifying expanded T cells in peripheral blood. Study results and limitations: About 1.2 clones differed between technical replicates, versus around 15 and 19 over time.

Some clones are missing from TCRdb's copy, which holds only in-frame ones; the method was immunoSEQ multiplex PCR. The table records some 120,000 clones, more than 80% of them present only once. The germline V gene encodes CDR1 SGHNT and CDR2 YYREEE (reference sequence). Unmatched junction bases numbered 13, after V lost 5 bases and J lost 3 bases. CDR3 length: 17 residues. Concerning this clone itself: Its matching antigen is unknown.

The chain is built from TRBV5-4 and TRBJ1-3, with 8 positions matching TRBD1. The sample taken for sequencing was blood. The source is a person between 18 and 70 years old in good health. CDR3 sequence (DNA): TGTGCCAGCAGTGTCCCCCCGGGACAGGTTGGTGGAAACACCATATATTTT. Translated: CASSVPPGQVGGNTIYF.